The rows below give T cell receptor beta chains drawn from one sample of a study of human T cells and chemical hapten exposure. TCRdb passed the RACE reads through MiXCR, listing each CDR3 protein once. The table includes under 300,000 distinct CDR3 sequences, around 9.3% detected once. The sample here was whole blood, taken in connection with sensitization to the hapten diphenylcyclopropenone (DPC). These receptors were collected from a woman aged 40-49 years with alopecia areata. Some clones in this sample may be carry-over from other donors' samples. Each CDR3 is given with its conserved first and last residue. The order of the fields is D gene, clone size, V gene, J gene, CDR3 protein, CDR3 DNA. D genes are given only for firm matches. Clone size is stated in some rows and not others, as once, few, many or a class when expanded.

-	-	TRBV12-3/TRBV12-4	TRBJ1-1	CASSPPGERKAFF	TGTGCCAGCAGCCCCCCCGGGGAGCGAAAAGCTTTCTTT
-	-	TRBV7-9	TRBJ2-1	CASSLTSSLYNEQFF	TGTGCCAGCAGCTTAACTAGCTCCCTCTACAATGAGCAGTTCTTC
-	few	TRBV9	TRBJ2-3	CASSVGSLPSTDTQYF	TGTGCCAGCAGCGTAGGAAGCTTGCCGAGCACAGATACGCAGTATTTT
-	few	TRBV20-1	TRBJ2-1	CSASSGNSYNEQFF	TGCAGTGCTAGCAGCGGCAACTCCTACAATGAGCAGTTCTTC
-	few	TRBV12-3/TRBV12-4	TRBJ1-6	CASTSDGLISPLHF	TGTGCCAGCACCTCGGACGGATTAATTTCACCCCTCCACTTT
-	few	TRBV7-9	TRBJ1-3	CASSSNGNTIYF	TGTGCCAGCAGCTCTAACGGAAACACCATATATTTT
-	few	TRBV5-1	TRBJ2-7	CASSLSGPYEQYF	TGCGCCAGCAGTTTGAGCGGGCCCTACGAGCAGTACTTC
TRBD2	few	TRBV29-1	TRBJ2-4	CSVHLAGDGKNIQYF	TGCAGCGTCCACCTAGCGGGAGACGGCAAAAACATTCAGTACTTC
-	many	TRBV7-2	TRBJ2-1	CASSFSRDEQFF	TGTGCCAGCAGCTTTAGCAGAGATGAGCAGTTCTTC
TRBD2	-	TRBV28	TRBJ2-7	CASSSAFAGGTYEQYF	TGTGCCAGCAGTTCGGCTTTTGCGGGAGGGACCTACGAGCAGTACTTC
TRBD2	few	TRBV7-2	TRBJ2-3	CASSLGLAGGNTDTQYF	TGTGCCAGCAGCTTAGGACTAGCGGGAGGAAACACAGATACGCAGTATTTT
-	-	TRBV18	TRBJ1-5	CASSAGDGDQPQHF	TGTGCCAGCTCGGCAGGGGATGGAGATCAGCCCCAGCATTTT
TRBD1	many	TRBV28	TRBJ1-3	CASGQGLFSPGNTIYF	TGTGCCAGTGGACAGGGTCTCTTCTCCCCTGGAAACACCATATATTTT
-	-	TRBV7-6	TRBJ2-1	CASSLALRGNEQFF	TGTGCCAGCAGCTTAGCCTTGAGGGGAAATGAGCAGTTCTTC
-	-	TRBV9	TRBJ1-5	CASSVAGYSNQPQHF	TGTGCCAGCAGCGTAGCGGGGTACAGCAATCAGCCCCAGCATTTT
TRBD2	few	TRBV11-1	TRBJ2-2	CASSFLAGNTGELFF	TGTGCCAGCAGCTTCCTAGCGGGAAACACCGGGGAGCTGTTTTTT
-	-	TRBV28	TRBJ1-5	CASSLGGGMVPQHF	TGTGCCAGCAGTTTAGGCGGCGGTATGGTTCCCCAGCATTTT
TRBD1	few	TRBV20-1	TRBJ2-7	CSASLPGQGVDEQYF	TGCAGTGCTAGCCTTCCGGGACAGGGCGTTGACGAGCAGTACTTC
-	many	TRBV7-9	TRBJ2-2	CASSIRRGMAGELFF	TGTGCCAGCAGCATCCGGAGGGGAATGGCCGGGGAGCTGTTTTTT
-	few	TRBV5-1	TRBJ2-1	CASSLVGGSNEQFF	TGCGCCAGCAGCTTGGTGGGGGGCTCAAATGAGCAGTTCTTC
-	many	TRBV28	TRBJ1-5	CASRLQGHSNQPQHF	TGTGCCAGCAGGTTACAGGGACACAGCAATCAGCCCCAGCATTTT
-	-	TRBV7-2	TRBJ1-5	CASSSTGPGQPQHF	TGTGCCAGCAGCAGCACAGGACCGGGGCAGCCCCAGCATTTT
-	-	TRBV28	TRBJ1-1	CASSSPDSHTEAFF	TGTGCCAGCAGTTCTCCGGACAGCCACACTGAAGCTTTCTTT
-	few	TRBV7-9	TRBJ1-2	CASTVAGDDYGYTF	TGTGCCAGCACCGTGGCAGGAGACGACTATGGCTACACCTTC
-	few	TRBV27	TRBJ1-1	CASSKLTGTEAFF	TGTGCCAGCAGTAAGCTGACGGGGACTGAAGCTTTCTTT
-	-	TRBV21-1	TRBJ2-7	CASSKLRGTPPPYEQYF	TGTGCCAGCAGCAAATTACGCGGTACTCCACCCCCTTACGAGCAGTACTTC
-	many	TRBV7-9	TRBJ2-2	CASSLAPGDTGELFF	TGTGCCAGCAGCTTAGCGCCCGGAGACACCGGGGAGCTGTTTTTT
TRBD2	-	TRBV4-3	TRBJ2-7	CASSQDAGGLAGIYEQYF	TGCGCCAGCAGCCAAGATGCGGGAGGACTAGCGGGAATCTACGAGCAGTACTTC
TRBD2	many	TRBV28	TRBJ2-3	CASSRTLLAGADTDTQYF	TGTGCCAGCAGCCGAACCCTTCTAGCGGGAGCGGACACAGATACGCAGTATTTT
TRBD2	many	TRBV27	TRBJ2-7	CASSLTGRHYEQYF	TGTGCCAGCAGTTTAACCGGGAGGCACTACGAGCAGTACTTC
TRBD1	few	TRBV29-1	TRBJ1-1	CSVTQGFTLRGTEAFF	TGCAGCGTGACACAGGGGTTCACCTTGAGGGGGACTGAAGCTTTCTTT
-	-	TRBV4-2	TRBJ2-2	CASSQKRALDRTGELFF	TGTGCCAGCAGCCAGAAAAGGGCCTTGGACCGCACCGGGGAGCTGTTTTTT
-	-	TRBV6-1	TRBJ2-7	CASNPSAVYEQYF	TGTGCCAGCAACCCGTCTGCGGTCTACGAGCAGTACTTC
-	-	TRBV28	TRBJ2-3	CASSLGAADSTDTQYF	TGTGCCAGCAGTTTAGGCGCGGCGGATAGCACAGATACGCAGTATTTT
TRBD1	many	TRBV6-2/TRBV6-3	TRBJ1-1	CASSYTGGTEAFF	TGTGCCAGCAGTTATACAGGGGGCACTGAAGCTTTCTTT
TRBD2	-	TRBV12-3/TRBV12-4	TRBJ2-7	CASSPRLAGGYQYF	TGTGCCAGCAGTCCACGACTAGCGGGAGGGTATCAGTACTTC
TRBD2	many	TRBV7-9	TRBJ2-1	CASSQPGLAGGGRNEQFF	TGTGCCAGCAGTCAACCGGGACTAGCGGGAGGTGGTAGGAATGAGCAGTTCTTC
-	-	TRBV29-1	TRBJ2-1	CSVVITYNEQFF	TGCAGCGTTGTTATAACTTACAATGAGCAGTTCTTC
-	-	TRBV6-5	TRBJ2-7	CASSNPGYLGEQYF	TGTGCCAGCAGTAACCCGGGGTACCTAGGCGAGCAGTACTTC
TRBD2	-	TRBV7-9	TRBJ2-7	CASSSGLAGPGAAYEQYF	TGTGCCAGCAGCTCGGGACTAGCGGGACCAGGGGCCGCCTACGAGCAGTACTTC
TRBD1	many	TRBV28	TRBJ1-5	CASRSTGGGQPQHF	TGTGCCAGCAGGTCAACAGGGGGGGGTCAGCCCCAGCATTTT
TRBD1	few	TRBV20-1	TRBJ1-6	CSTGDQGRSYNSPLHF	TGCAGTACAGGGGACCAGGGCCGCTCCTATAATTCACCCCTCCACTTT
-	few	TRBV19	TRBJ2-5	CASSRKVGQETQYF	TGTGCCAGTAGTAGAAAGGTCGGCCAAGAGACCCAGTACTTC
-	many	TRBV2	TRBJ1-5	CASRAQGGSNQPQHF	TGTGCCAGCAGAGCACAGGGTGGTAGCAATCAGCCCCAGCATTTT
TRBD2	-	TRBV20-1	TRBJ2-7	CSAIKYRDRTTSGRSYEQYF	TGCAGTGCTATCAAGTACCGGGACAGGACGACTAGCGGGAGGTCTTACGAGCAGTACTTC
-	many	TRBV6-6	TRBJ2-7	CASSYPAGDEQYF	TGTGCCAGCAGTTACCCGGCCGGCGACGAGCAGTACTTC
-	few	TRBV28	TRBJ2-1	CASSLGGRRYNEQFF	TGTGCCAGCAGTTTAGGTGGGAGGAGGTACAATGAGCAGTTCTTC
TRBD1	few	TRBV9	TRBJ1-1	CASSGYRGRGTEAFF	TGTGCCAGCAGCGGATACAGGGGGCGAGGGACTGAAGCTTTCTTT
-	-	TRBV6-5	TRBJ2-1	CASSYQPGERFF	TGTGCCAGCAGTTACCAGCCAGGGGAGAGGTTCTTC
-	few	TRBV5-5	TRBJ2-3	CASSLPGQSSTDTQYF	TGTGCCAGCAGCTTGCCGGGCCAGTCTAGCACAGATACGCAGTATTTT
TRBD1	-	TRBV6-1	TRBJ1-5	CASQGQTYSNQPQHF	TGTGCCAGCCAGGGACAGACCTATAGCAATCAGCCCCAGCATTTT
-	few	TRBV6-5	TRBJ2-1	CASSFGGRSYNEQFF	TGTGCCAGCAGTTTTGGTGGGAGATCCTACAATGAGCAGTTCTTC
-	few	TRBV10-3	TRBJ2-6	CAIGEGLGANVLTF	TGTGCCATCGGCGAGGGTTTGGGGGCCAACGTCCTGACTTTC